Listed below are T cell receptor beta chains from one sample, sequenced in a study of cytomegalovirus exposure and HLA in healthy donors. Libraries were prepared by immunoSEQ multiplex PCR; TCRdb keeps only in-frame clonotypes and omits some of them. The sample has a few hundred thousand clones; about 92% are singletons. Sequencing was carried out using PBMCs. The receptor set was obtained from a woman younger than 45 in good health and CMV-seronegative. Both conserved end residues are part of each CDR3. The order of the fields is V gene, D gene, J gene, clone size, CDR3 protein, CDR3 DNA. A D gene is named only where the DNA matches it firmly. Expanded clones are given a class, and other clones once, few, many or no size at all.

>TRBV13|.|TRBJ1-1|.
CASSLGTAAPLGTFF
TGTGCCAGCAGCTTAGGGACAGCGGCCCCGCTTGGGACTTTCTTT
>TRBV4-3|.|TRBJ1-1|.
CASSHEGDEAFF
TGCGCCAGCAGCCACGAAGGGGATGAAGCTTTCTTT
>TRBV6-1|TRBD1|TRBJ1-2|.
CASSEPGQDHYGYTF
TGTGCCAGCAGTGAACCAGGACAGGATCATTATGGCTACACCTTC
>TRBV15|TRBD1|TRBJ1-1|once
CATISKGQGATNTEAFF
TGTGCCACCATCTCGAAGGGACAGGGGGCGACGAACACTGAAGCTTTCTTT
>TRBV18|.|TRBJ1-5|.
CASSPLSSRRGPQHF
TGTGCCAGCTCACCATTATCCTCCAGGCGAGGCCCCCAGCATTTT
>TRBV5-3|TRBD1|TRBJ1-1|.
CARSLVGRGRFYTEAFF
TGTGCCAGAAGCTTGGTGGGCAGGGGGCGATTCTACACTGAAGCTTTCTTT
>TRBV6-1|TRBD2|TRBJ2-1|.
CASSLGLAKHNEQFF
TGTGCCAGCAGTTTGGGACTAGCAAAACACAATGAGCAGTTCTTC
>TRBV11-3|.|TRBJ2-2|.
CASSAVGWGELFF
TGTGCCAGCAGCGCCGTGGGGTGGGGGGAGCTGTTTTTT
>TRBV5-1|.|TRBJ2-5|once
CASSLASVERETQYF
TGCGCCAGCAGCTTGGCCTCAGTCGAACGGGAGACCCAGTACTTC
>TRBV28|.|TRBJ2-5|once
CASSLLLELTQYF
TGTGCCAGCAGTTTACTCCTCGAGTTGACCCAGTACTTC
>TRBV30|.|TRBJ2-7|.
CAWSVSARSSYEQYF
TGTGCCTGGTCGGTTTCGGCCCGAAGCTCCTACGAGCAGTACTTC
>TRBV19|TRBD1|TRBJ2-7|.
CASSSPGQGSYEQYF
TGTGCCAGTAGTTCTCCGGGACAGGGGTCCTACGAGCAGTACTTC
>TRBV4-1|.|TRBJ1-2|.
CASSPSGFYGYTF
TGCGCCAGCAGTCCATCAGGGTTTTATGGCTACACCTTC
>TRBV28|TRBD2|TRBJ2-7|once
CASSLSYLAGEQYF
TGTGCCAGCAGTTTATCATACCTAGCGGGAGAGCAGTACTTC
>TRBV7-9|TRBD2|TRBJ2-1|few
CASSARSGLAFYNEQFF
TGTGCCAGCAGCGCCCGGTCGGGACTAGCGTTTTACAATGAGCAGTTCTTC
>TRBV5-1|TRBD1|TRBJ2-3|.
CASSPRITGGVDATQYF
TGCGCCAGCAGCCCGCGAATAACAGGGGGCGTTGACGCTACGCAGTATTTT
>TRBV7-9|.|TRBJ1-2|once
CASSLDAGWRYGYTF
TGTGCCAGCAGCTTAGATGCAGGGTGGAGGTATGGCTACACCTTC
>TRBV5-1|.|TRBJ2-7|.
CASSPGQLRASYEQYF
TGCGCCAGCAGCCCAGGACAGCTGAGAGCCTCCTACGAGCAGTACTTC
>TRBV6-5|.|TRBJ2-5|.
CASSFRYQETQYF
TGTGCCAGCAGTTTCAGGTACCAAGAGACCCAGTACTTC
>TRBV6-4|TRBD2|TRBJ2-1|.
CASSTGTRMDEQFF
TGTGCCAGCAGTACCGGGACTAGGATGGATGAGCAGTTCTTC
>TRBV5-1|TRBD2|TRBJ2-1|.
CASSLDGLAGGPPINEQFF
TGCGCCAGCAGCTTGGATGGACTAGCGGGAGGCCCCCCGATAAATGAGCAGTTCTTC
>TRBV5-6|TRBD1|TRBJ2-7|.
CASSWGTGVAGEQYF
TGTGCCAGCAGCTGGGGGACAGGGGTCGCCGGCGAGCAGTACTTC
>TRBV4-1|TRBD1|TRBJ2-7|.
CASSLSGQGSYEQYF
TGCGCCAGCAGCCTATCGGGACAGGGTTCCTACGAGCAGTACTTC
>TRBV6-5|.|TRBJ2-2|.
CASSDGPGELFF
TGTGCCAGCAGTGATGGTCCCGGGGAGCTGTTTTTT
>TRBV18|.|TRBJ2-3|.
CASSPPGGVSTDTQYF
TGTGCCAGCTCACCACCCGGCGGTGTTAGCACAGATACGCAGTATTTT
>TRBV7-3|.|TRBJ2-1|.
CASSLTVGGGYAQFF
TGTGCCAGCAGCTTAACCGTGGGAGGGGGCTATGCACAGTTCTTC
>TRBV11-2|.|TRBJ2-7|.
CASSLRGGSFSYEQYF
TGTGCCAGCAGCTTAAGGGGGGGGTCATTCTCCTACGAGCAGTACTTC